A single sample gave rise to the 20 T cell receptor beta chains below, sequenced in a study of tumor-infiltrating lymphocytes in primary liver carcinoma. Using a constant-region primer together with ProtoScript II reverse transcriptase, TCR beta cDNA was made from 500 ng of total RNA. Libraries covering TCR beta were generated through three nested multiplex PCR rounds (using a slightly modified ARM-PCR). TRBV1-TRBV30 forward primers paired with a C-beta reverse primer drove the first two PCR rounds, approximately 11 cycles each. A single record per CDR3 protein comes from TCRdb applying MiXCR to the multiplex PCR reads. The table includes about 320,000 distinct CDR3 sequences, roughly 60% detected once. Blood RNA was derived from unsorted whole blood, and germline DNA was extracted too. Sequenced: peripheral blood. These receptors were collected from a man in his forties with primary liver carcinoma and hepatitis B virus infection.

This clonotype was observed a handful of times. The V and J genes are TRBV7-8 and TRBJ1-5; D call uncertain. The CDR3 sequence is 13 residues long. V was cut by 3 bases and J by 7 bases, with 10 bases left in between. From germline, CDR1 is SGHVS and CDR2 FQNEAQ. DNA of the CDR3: TGTGCCAGCAGCTTGGTTAGAACCCAGCCCCAGCATTTT. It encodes CASSLVRTQPQHF.

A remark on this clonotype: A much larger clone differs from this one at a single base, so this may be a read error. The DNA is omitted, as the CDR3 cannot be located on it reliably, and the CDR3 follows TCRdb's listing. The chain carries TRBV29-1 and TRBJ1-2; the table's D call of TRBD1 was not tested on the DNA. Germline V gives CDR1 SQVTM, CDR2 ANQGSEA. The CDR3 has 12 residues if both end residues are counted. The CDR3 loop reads CSVGQGNYGHTF.

The CDR3 DNA reads TGTGCCATCTGTTATGGGGGGTGGGAGCTGTTTTTT. Translating gives CAICYGGWELFF. This chain joins TRBV10-3 and TRBJ2-2; D might be TRBD2 (6 bases). Germline V CDR1 and CDR2: ENHRY, SYGVKD. The CDR3 runs 12 residues. Trimming shortened V by 8 bases and J by 9 bases, and 13 bases separated the two germline ends.

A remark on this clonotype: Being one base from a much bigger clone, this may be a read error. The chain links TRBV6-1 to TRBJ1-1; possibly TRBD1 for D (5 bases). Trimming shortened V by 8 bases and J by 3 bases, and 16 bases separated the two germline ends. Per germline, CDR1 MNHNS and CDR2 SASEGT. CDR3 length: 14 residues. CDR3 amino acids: CASLERGSDTEAFF. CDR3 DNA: TGTGCCAGCCTAGAAAGGGGATCCGACACTGAAGCTTTCTTT.

CDR3 in amino acids: CAGLAGGTYEQYF. Here the CDR3 DNA reads TGTGCCGGTCTAGCGGGAGGAACGTACGAGCAGTACTTC. The V call is TRBV30, the J call TRBJ2-7, with TRBD2 matching 11 bases. The CDR3 consists of 13 residues. From germline, CDR1 is GTSNPN and CDR2 SVGIG (reference sequence). With V trimmed by 8 bases and J by 4 bases, 7 bases remained unmatched.

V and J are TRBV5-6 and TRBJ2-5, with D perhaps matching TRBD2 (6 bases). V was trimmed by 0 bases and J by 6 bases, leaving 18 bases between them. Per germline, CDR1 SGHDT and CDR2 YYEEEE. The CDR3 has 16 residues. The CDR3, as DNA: TGTGCCAGCAGCTTGGAATCGCAGCGGGTCGATAAGACCCAGTACTTC. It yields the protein CASSLESQRVDKTQYF.

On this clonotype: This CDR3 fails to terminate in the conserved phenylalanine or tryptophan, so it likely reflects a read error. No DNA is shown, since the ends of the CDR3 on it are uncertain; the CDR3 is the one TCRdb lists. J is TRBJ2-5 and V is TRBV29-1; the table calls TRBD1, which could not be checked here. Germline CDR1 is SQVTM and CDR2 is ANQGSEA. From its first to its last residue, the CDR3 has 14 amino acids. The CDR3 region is CSVGNGQGQETQCS.

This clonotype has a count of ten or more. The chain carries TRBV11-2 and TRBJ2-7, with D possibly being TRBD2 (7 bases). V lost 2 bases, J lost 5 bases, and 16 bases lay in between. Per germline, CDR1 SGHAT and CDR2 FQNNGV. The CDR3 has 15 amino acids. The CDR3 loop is CASSLPSGGLDEQYF. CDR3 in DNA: TGTGCCAGCAGCTTACCTTCGGGGGGCCTGGACGAGCAGTACTTC.

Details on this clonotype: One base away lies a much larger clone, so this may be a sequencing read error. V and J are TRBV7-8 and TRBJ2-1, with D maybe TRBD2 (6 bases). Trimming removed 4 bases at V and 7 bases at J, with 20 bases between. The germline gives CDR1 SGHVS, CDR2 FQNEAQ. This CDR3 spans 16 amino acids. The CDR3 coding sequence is TGTGCCAGCAGCTCGCGGACTAACGGGGGTAGGAATGAGCAGTTCTTC. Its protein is CASSSRTNGGRNEQFF.

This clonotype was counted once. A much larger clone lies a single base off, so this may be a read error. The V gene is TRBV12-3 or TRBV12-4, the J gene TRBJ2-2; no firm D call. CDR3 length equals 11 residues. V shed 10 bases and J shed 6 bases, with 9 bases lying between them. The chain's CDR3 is CANTLAGELFF. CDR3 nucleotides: TGTGCCAACACCCTTGCCGGGGAGCTGTTTTTT.

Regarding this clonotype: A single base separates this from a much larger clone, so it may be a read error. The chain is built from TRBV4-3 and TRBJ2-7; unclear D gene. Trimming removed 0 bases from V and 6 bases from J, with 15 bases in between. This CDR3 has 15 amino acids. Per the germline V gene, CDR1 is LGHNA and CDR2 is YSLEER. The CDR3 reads CASSQDRPRRSEQYF. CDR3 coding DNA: TGCGCCAGCAGCCAAGATCGTCCACGCCGGAGCGAGCAGTACTTC.

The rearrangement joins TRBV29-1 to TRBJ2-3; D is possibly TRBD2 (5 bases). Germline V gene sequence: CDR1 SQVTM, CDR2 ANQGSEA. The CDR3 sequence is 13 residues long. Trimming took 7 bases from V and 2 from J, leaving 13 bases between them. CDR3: CSAADQHTDTQYF. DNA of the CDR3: TGCAGCGCAGCGGACCAGCACACAGATACGCAGTATTTT.

CDR3 residues: CANSPVFRTSTYTQYF. CDR3 sequence (DNA): TGTGCCAACAGCCCGGTGTTTCGGACTAGCACCTATACGCAGTATTTT. This chain uses TRBV28 with TRBJ2-3, with 8 bases identical to TRBD2. In germline, CDR1 is MDHEN, CDR2 SYDVKM. The CDR3 is made up of 16 amino acids. V shed 10 bases, J shed 7 bases, and the junction held 19 bases outside the gene matches.

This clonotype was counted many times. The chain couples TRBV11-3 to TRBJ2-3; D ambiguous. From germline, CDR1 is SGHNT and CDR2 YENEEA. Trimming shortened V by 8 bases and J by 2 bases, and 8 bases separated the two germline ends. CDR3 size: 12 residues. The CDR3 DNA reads TGTGCCAGCTCGATAGACACAGATACGCAGTATTTT. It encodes CASSIDTDTQYF. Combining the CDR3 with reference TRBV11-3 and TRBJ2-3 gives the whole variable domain EAGVVQSPRYKIIEKKQPVAFWCNPISGHNTLYWYLQNLGQGPELLIRYENEEAVDDSQLPKDRFSAERLKGVDSTLKIQPAELGDSAVYLCASSIDTDTQYFGPGTRLTVL.

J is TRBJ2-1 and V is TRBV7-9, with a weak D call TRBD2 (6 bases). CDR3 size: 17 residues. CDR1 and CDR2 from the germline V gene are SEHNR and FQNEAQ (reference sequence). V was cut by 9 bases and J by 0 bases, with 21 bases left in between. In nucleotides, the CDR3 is TGTGCCAGTAGCCCCGGGGGAGGATCAAGCTCCTACAATGAGCAGTTCTTC. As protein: CASSPGGGSSSYNEQFF.

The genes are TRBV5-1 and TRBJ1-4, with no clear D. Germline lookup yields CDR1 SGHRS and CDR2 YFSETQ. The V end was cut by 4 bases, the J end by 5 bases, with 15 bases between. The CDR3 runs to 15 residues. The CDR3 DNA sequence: TGCGCCAGCAGCCCCCCGGATGGGCAGAATGAAAAACTGTTTTTT. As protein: CASSPPDGQNEKLFF.

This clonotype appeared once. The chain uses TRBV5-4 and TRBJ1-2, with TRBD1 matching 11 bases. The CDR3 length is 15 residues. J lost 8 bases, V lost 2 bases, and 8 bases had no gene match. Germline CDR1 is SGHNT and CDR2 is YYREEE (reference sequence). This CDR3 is CASSFPGQGARGYTF. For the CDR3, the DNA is TGTGCCAGCAGCTTTCCAGGACAGGGGGCGCGCGGCTACACCTTC.

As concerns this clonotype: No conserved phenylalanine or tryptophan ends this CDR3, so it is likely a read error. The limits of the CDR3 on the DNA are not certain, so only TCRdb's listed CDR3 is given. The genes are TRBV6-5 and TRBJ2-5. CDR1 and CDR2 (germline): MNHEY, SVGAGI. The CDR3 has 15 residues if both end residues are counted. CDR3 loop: CASSYSIEGKRDPVL.

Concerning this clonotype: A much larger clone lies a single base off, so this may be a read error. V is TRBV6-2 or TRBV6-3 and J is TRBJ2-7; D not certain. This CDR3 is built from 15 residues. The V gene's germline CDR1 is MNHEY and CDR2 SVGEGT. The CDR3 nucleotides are TGTGCCAGCGGTTACGACTTGGGTGGTTACTACGAGCAGTACTTC. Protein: CASGYDLGGYYEQYF.

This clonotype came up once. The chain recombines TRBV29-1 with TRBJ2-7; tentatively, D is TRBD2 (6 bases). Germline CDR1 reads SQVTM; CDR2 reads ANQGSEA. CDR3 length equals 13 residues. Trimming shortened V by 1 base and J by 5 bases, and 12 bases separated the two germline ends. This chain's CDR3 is CSVEGAGTHEQYF. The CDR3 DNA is TGCAGCGTTGAAGGGGCGGGAACCCACGAGCAGTACTTC.